Listed below are T cell receptor beta chains from one sample, sequenced in a study of identical twins. TCRdb analysed the 5' RACE reads with MiXCR anew, one entry per CDR3 protein. The sample holds about 450,000 distinct CDR3 sequences; 18% are singletons and the top ten take around 12%. The specimen sequenced was naive T cells sorted from blood. The receptors derive from a man aged 50-59 years in good health. The conserved cysteine and the conserved F or W are not part of the CDR3 here. The listing skips clone size in some rows; elsewhere it reads once, few, many or a size class.

j_call: TRBJ2-1
v_call: TRBV4-3
clone_size: many
cdr3_length: 15
cdr3_aa: ASSQDRASGSRDEQF

j_call: TRBJ2-5
v_call: TRBV11-2
clone_size: many
cdr3_length: 12
cdr3_aa: ASSRQWDQETQY

j_call: TRBJ2-3
v_call: TRBV20-1
clone_size: few
cdr3_length: 11
cdr3_aa: SVPTGGTDTQY

j_call: TRBJ1-5
v_call: TRBV4-3
clone_size: .
cdr3_length: 12
cdr3_aa: ASSQLMGNQPQH

j_call: TRBJ2-1
v_call: TRBV10-3
clone_size: many
cdr3_length: 13
cdr3_aa: AIRKLAGGYNEQF

j_call: TRBJ1-5
v_call: TRBV28
clone_size: .
cdr3_length: 14
cdr3_aa: ASSLPSAQNFQPQH

j_call: TRBJ1-5
v_call: TRBV5-1
clone_size: .
cdr3_length: 15
cdr3_aa: ASSLSRDRGRRQPQH

j_call: TRBJ2-2
v_call: TRBV10-3
clone_size: few
cdr3_length: 14
cdr3_aa: AISSTGHLNTGELF

j_call: TRBJ2-7
v_call: TRBV10-3
clone_size: many
cdr3_length: 12
cdr3_aa: AIAMRPRSDEQY

j_call: TRBJ1-3
v_call: TRBV4-3
clone_size: .
cdr3_length: 13
cdr3_aa: ASSQGFSSGNTIY

j_call: TRBJ2-3
v_call: TRBV12-3/TRBV12-4
clone_size: many
cdr3_length: 13
cdr3_aa: ASKTREGYTDTQY

j_call: TRBJ2-1
v_call: TRBV18
clone_size: many
cdr3_length: 18
cdr3_aa: ASSPQRMGRLRQSANEQF

j_call: TRBJ2-1
v_call: TRBV7-9
clone_size: few
cdr3_length: 9
cdr3_aa: ASTPLYEQF

j_call: TRBJ2-5
v_call: TRBV5-1
clone_size: .
cdr3_length: 13
cdr3_aa: ASSLYQGVGETQY

j_call: TRBJ2-1
v_call: TRBV12-3/TRBV12-4
clone_size: few
cdr3_length: 13
cdr3_aa: ASNLRQSSYNEQF

j_call: TRBJ2-2
v_call: TRBV12-3/TRBV12-4
clone_size: .
cdr3_length: 13
cdr3_aa: ASSPLGWGTGELF

j_call: TRBJ2-4
v_call: TRBV4-3
clone_size: many
cdr3_length: 13
cdr3_aa: ASSQDTGRLNIQY

j_call: TRBJ2-1
v_call: TRBV6-2/TRBV6-3
clone_size: .
cdr3_length: 13
cdr3_aa: ASIFRDRTYNEQF

j_call: TRBJ2-7
v_call: TRBV28
clone_size: few
cdr3_length: 13
cdr3_aa: ASSSSARLSYEQY

j_call: TRBJ2-5
v_call: TRBV20-1
clone_size: many
cdr3_length: 15
cdr3_aa: SARELMDGPEGETQY

j_call: TRBJ2-2
v_call: TRBV28
clone_size: many
cdr3_length: 12
cdr3_aa: ASRTPRSTGELF

j_call: TRBJ2-5
v_call: TRBV4-2
clone_size: many
cdr3_length: 12
cdr3_aa: ASSQRQGEETQY

j_call: TRBJ2-7
v_call: TRBV7-2
clone_size: few
cdr3_length: 12
cdr3_aa: ASSPRRTSDEQY

j_call: TRBJ2-5
v_call: TRBV19
clone_size: .
cdr3_length: 10
cdr3_aa: ASGVAQETQY

j_call: TRBJ2-1
v_call: TRBV6-5
clone_size: .
cdr3_length: 17
cdr3_aa: ASSYSYPGTSGTYNEQF

j_call: TRBJ1-5
v_call: TRBV27
clone_size: many
cdr3_length: 16
cdr3_aa: ASSLRQGAPGSNQPQH

j_call: TRBJ2-2
v_call: TRBV5-1
clone_size: many
cdr3_length: 12
cdr3_aa: ASSLDQGAGELF

j_call: TRBJ2-2
v_call: TRBV7-2
clone_size: .
cdr3_length: 15
cdr3_aa: ASSPHYGFSNTGELF

j_call: TRBJ2-3
v_call: TRBV10-3
clone_size: .
cdr3_length: 17
cdr3_aa: AISDPTAGVPLLPDTQY

j_call: TRBJ1-6
v_call: TRBV5-6
clone_size: few
cdr3_length: 14
cdr3_aa: ASSLGQRSYNSPLH

j_call: TRBJ1-6
v_call: TRBV4-3
clone_size: many
cdr3_length: 13
cdr3_aa: ASSQDGKGSSPLH

j_call: TRBJ2-3
v_call: TRBV4-3
clone_size: few
cdr3_length: 13
cdr3_aa: ASSRLGGYGDTQY

j_call: TRBJ1-2
v_call: TRBV5-1
clone_size: many
cdr3_length: 13
cdr3_aa: ASSLQTGGIYGYT

j_call: TRBJ1-2
v_call: TRBV28
clone_size: many
cdr3_length: 12
cdr3_aa: ASSTADTRYGYT

j_call: TRBJ2-1
v_call: TRBV29-1
clone_size: many
cdr3_length: 12
cdr3_aa: SVTRASWDNEQF

j_call: TRBJ1-1
v_call: TRBV5-1
clone_size: many
cdr3_length: 13
cdr3_aa: ASSLGAGGTTEAF

j_call: TRBJ2-7
v_call: TRBV28
clone_size: many
cdr3_length: 8
cdr3_aa: ASSLGEQY

j_call: TRBJ2-3
v_call: TRBV28
clone_size: few
cdr3_length: 18
cdr3_aa: ASSLYGSPDRAGWADTQY

j_call: TRBJ1-4
v_call: TRBV6-6
clone_size: .
cdr3_length: 10
cdr3_aa: ASSYPNEKLF

j_call: TRBJ2-7
v_call: TRBV12-3/TRBV12-4
clone_size: many
cdr3_length: 10
cdr3_aa: ASSRTGSEQY

j_call: TRBJ2-1
v_call: TRBV5-6
clone_size: .
cdr3_length: 10
cdr3_aa: ASSLASGSVI

j_call: TRBJ2-1
v_call: TRBV4-3
clone_size: .
cdr3_length: 15
cdr3_aa: ASSPAGLAGGLGEQF

j_call: TRBJ2-1
v_call: TRBV18
clone_size: few
cdr3_length: 13
cdr3_aa: ASSRGGRDYNEQF

j_call: TRBJ2-3
v_call: TRBV12-3/TRBV12-4
clone_size: few
cdr3_length: 16
cdr3_aa: ASSLGPGQGPSTDTQY

j_call: TRBJ1-2
v_call: TRBV12-3/TRBV12-4
clone_size: .
cdr3_length: 12
cdr3_aa: ASRDSGGDYGYT

j_call: TRBJ2-6
v_call: TRBV5-1
clone_size: many
cdr3_length: 16
cdr3_aa: ASSLFQGASTGANVLT

j_call: TRBJ2-2
v_call: TRBV19
clone_size: .
cdr3_length: 13
cdr3_aa: ATKGGEANTGELF

j_call: TRBJ2-3
v_call: TRBV5-1
clone_size: .
cdr3_length: 12
cdr3_aa: ASSLTGVGDTQY

j_call: TRBJ2-2
v_call: TRBV12-3/TRBV12-4
clone_size: few
cdr3_length: 12
cdr3_aa: ASSSAGNTGELF

j_call: TRBJ2-7
v_call: TRBV20-1
clone_size: many
cdr3_length: 10
cdr3_aa: SARDWSYEQY

j_call: TRBJ1-5
v_call: TRBV9
clone_size: many
cdr3_length: 11
cdr3_aa: ASSVGGGQPQH

j_call: TRBJ2-1
v_call: TRBV5-6
clone_size: .
cdr3_length: 13
cdr3_aa: ASSKSPWGADEQF

j_call: TRBJ2-5
v_call: TRBV7-9
clone_size: .
cdr3_length: 15
cdr3_aa: ASSFLTRDRGWETQY